Sequencing of this T cell receptor beta chain was carried out in a study of tumor and adjacent non-tumor tissue in lung cancer. Study as a whole: Aged roughly 31 to 80 years, patients included 10 men and 4 to 6 women with stage I to III disease.

Remarks on this clonotype: Its cognate antigen is unknown. The germline gene is not matched at one end of the junction; a read error may be the cause.

A modified ARM-PCR protocol with three rounds of nested PCR amplified TCRbeta. TCRdb reanalysed the multiplex PCR reads using MiXCR and keeps one entry per CDR3 protein. The data contain about 120,000 distinct CDR3 sequences, around three fifths of them singletons. CDR1 is SGHAT, CDR2 FQNNGV, per germline. CDR3 length: 15 residues. RNA was extracted from bulk tissue without any cell sorting. Study-level points and caveats: Significantly higher TCR diversity was found in tumor than normal lung. Normal lung showed higher cumulative top 100 clone frequency than tumor.

This TCR derives from a man younger than 45 with non-small cell lung cancer. The J gene is TRBJ2-1, the V gene TRBV11-2; the match to TRBD2 covers 8 bases. Material for sequencing was lung tumor tissue. Here the CDR3 reads CTSSLSREGYNEQFF. CDR3 sequence (DNA): TGTACCAGCAGCTTAAGCCGGGAGGGGTACAATGAGCAGTTCTTC.